What follows are 19 T cell receptor beta chains derived from one specimen sequenced in a study of T cell repertoires in cytomegalovirus infection. MiXCR, run by TCRdb on the reads, gives a single entry per CDR3 protein. The sample includes 740,000 or so distinct CDR3 sequences, about 40% of them seen just once. What was sequenced was PBMCs. The receptors here all came from a human donor in good health (CMV status not recorded). Some clones in this sample may be carry-over from other donors' samples.

Notes on this clonotype: The junction departs from the called germline gene at one end, perhaps through a read error. The genes are TRBV7-2 and TRBJ2-7, with 13 bases aligning to TRBD2. Germline CDR1 reads SGHTA; CDR2 reads FQGNSA. The CDR3 extends over 14 amino acids. CDR3 in DNA: TGTGCAAGCAGGGGGCGGACTAGCGGGGGCGAGCAGTACTTC. This codes for CASRGRTSGGEQYF.

This clonotype was seen a few times. The chain recombines TRBV5-1 with TRBJ2-5; D is perhaps TRBD2 (5 bases). The CDR3 consists of 14 residues. The germline V and J ends were trimmed by 0 bases and 4 bases, with 10 bases remaining between them. Looked up from germline, CDR1 is SGHRS and CDR2 is YFSETQ. This CDR3 is CASSLGESVETQYF. DNA of the CDR3: TGCGCCAGCAGCTTGGGGGAGTCCGTAGAGACCCAGTACTTC. The variable domain in full, with the rest retrieved from reference TRBV5-1 and TRBJ2-5, is KAGVTQTPRYLIKTRGQQVTLSCSPISGHRSVSWYQQTPGQGLQFLFEYFSETQRNKGNFPGRFSGRQFSNSRSEMNVSTLELGDSALYLCASSLGESVETQYFGPGTRLLVL.

This clonotype has just a few counts. This sequence joins TRBV2 and TRBJ2-5, with D perhaps being TRBD1 or TRBD2 (6 bases each). Germline loops: CDR1 SNHLY, CDR2 FYNNEI. The CDR3 is made up of 13 amino acids. Trimming removed 8 bases at V and 5 bases at J, with 15 bases between. CDR3 protein: CASPLQGGETQYF. The CDR3, as DNA: TGTGCCAGCCCATTACAGGGAGGCGAGACCCAGTACTTC.

The chain employs TRBV27 and TRBJ2-4; D uncertain. The germline V gene has CDR1 MNHEY and CDR2 SMNVEV (reference sequence). The CDR3 sequence is 11 residues long. V was cut by 5 bases and J by 10 bases, with 9 bases left in between. CDR3: CASSAANIQYF. As DNA, the CDR3 is TGTGCCAGCAGTGCCGCAAATATTCAGTACTTC.

This clonotype was detected ten times or more. V usage is TRBV30 and J usage is TRBJ2-1; 8 bases are a match to TRBD1. CDR1 is GTSNPN and CDR2 is SVGIG in the germline V gene (reference sequence). The CDR3 length is 14 residues. The junction had 3 bases not matched to a gene; V was cut back by 4 bases and J by 1 base. In DNA form, the CDR3 reads TGTGCCTGGACAAACAGGGGGTCCTACAATGAGCAGTTCTTC. This codes for CAWTNRGSYNEQFF.

The V gene is TRBV12-5, the J gene TRBJ2-5; 7 nucleotides agree with TRBD1. The CDR3 extends over 17 amino acids. Trimming removed 1 base from V and 4 bases from J; junction bases left unmatched: 12. Germline V gives CDR1 LGHNT, CDR2 FRNRAP. In nucleotides, the CDR3 is TGTGCTAGTGGTTTGGAGGGGGCCATGGGTAGAGGAGAGACCCAGTACTTC. Its protein product is CASGLEGAMGRGETQYF. The whole variable domain, filled in from reference TRBV12-5 and TRBJ2-5, reads DARVTQTPRHKVTEMGQEVTMRCQPILGHNTVFWYRQTMMQGLELLAYFRNRAPLDDSGMPKDRFSAEMPDATLATLKIQPSEPRDSAVYFCASGLEGAMGRGETQYFGPGTRLLVL.

At least ten counts were recorded for this clonotype. The rearrangement uses TRBV7-2 and TRBJ2-1, with 9 bases that match TRBD2. After removal of 3 bases from V and 5 bases from J, the junction contained 5 bases not matched to a gene. The CDR3 contains 15 residues. From germline, CDR1 is SGHTA and CDR2 FQGNSA. CDR3 nucleotides: TGTGCCAGCAGCTTTAGCGGGAGCGACCACAATGAGCAGTTCTTC. It specifies CASSFSGSDHNEQFF.

This clonotype has just a few counts. The chain uses TRBV7-2 and TRBJ2-7; tentatively, D is TRBD2 (5 bases). The germline CDR1 and CDR2 sequences are SGHTA and FQGNSA. The CDR3 spans 16 residues. Between the trimmed V and J ends, which lost 1 base and 2 bases, there was a span of 15 bases. The chain's CDR3 is CASSLDSGIKAYEQYF. The CDR3 DNA is TGTGCCAGCAGCTTAGATTCCGGGATCAAGGCCTACGAGCAGTACTTC.

This clonotype was counted between two and nine times. This sequence joins TRBV28 and TRBJ2-4, with D maybe TRBD2 (6 bases). This CDR3 has 14 residues. Germline CDR1 MDHEN, CDR2 SYDVKM. Trimming stripped 2 bases from V and 5 bases from J, with 10 bases between. In DNA, the CDR3 is TGTGCCAGCAGTTTAACGGGACTGGAAAACATTCAGTACTTC. Residues: CASSLTGLENIQYF.

The chain couples TRBV28 to TRBJ2-7; D is unresolved. Trimming left V 6 bases short and J 3 bases short, with 18 bases between. The CDR3 loop spans 15 amino acids. Per germline, CDR1 MDHEN and CDR2 SYDVKM. This CDR3 is CASSSPIPQGYEQYF. The CDR3 region has the DNA TGTGCCAGCAGCTCACCGATTCCCCAAGGCTACGAGCAGTACTTC.

The genes are TRBV7-2 and TRBJ2-7; 7 bases map to TRBD2. J gave up 4 bases and V 9 bases, and 15 bases lay outside the gene matches. Germline V lookup: CDR1 SGHTA, CDR2 FQGNSA. There are 15 residues in the CDR3. CDR3 DNA: TGTGCCAGAAGCCCCCTGACTAGCTGGGAGTACGAGCAGTACTTC. It is translated as CARSPLTSWEYEQYF.

As regards this clonotype: A junction boundary mismatches the germline segment, possibly from a read error. The CDR3 reads CATSDGLNYTEQFF. Written as DNA, the CDR3 is TGTGCCACCAGTGATGGGCTCAACTACACTGAGCAGTTCTTC. V usage is TRBV24-1 and J usage is TRBJ2-1; unclear D gene. The CDR3 contains 14 residues. From germline, CDR1 is KGHDR and CDR2 SFDVKD.

This chain uses TRBV19 with TRBJ2-7, with D possibly matching TRBD2 (5 bases). Between the trimmed V and J ends, which lost 2 bases and 6 bases, there was a span of 17 bases. CDR3 length equals 15 residues. Germline V gives CDR1 LNHDA, CDR2 SQIVND (reference sequence). Here the CDR3 reads CASSILAGGEAEQYF. The DNA for the CDR3 is TGTGCCAGTAGTATACTGGCCGGAGGTGAAGCCGAGCAGTACTTC. The full variable domain, rest sourced from reference TRBV19 and TRBJ2-7, is DGGITQSPKYLFRKEGQNVTLSCEQNLNHDAMYWYRQDPGQGLRLIYYSQIVNDFQKGDIAEGYSVSREKKESFPLTVTSAQKNPTAFYLCASSILAGGEAEQYFGPGTRLTVT.

The chain employs TRBV2 and TRBJ1-6; D remains unclear. Germline V gene lookup returns CDR1 SNHLY and CDR2 FYNNEI. Deletions cut 0 bases from V and 7 bases from J, with 13 bases between. The CDR3 covers 16 residues. CDR3 sequence reads: CASSEAWGSGNSPLHF. CDR3 nucleotide sequence: TGTGCCAGCAGTGAAGCCTGGGGATCGGGGAATTCACCCCTCCACTTT.

This clonotype was detected only a few times. The rearrangement links TRBV6-5 to TRBJ2-7; D is unresolved. Germline CDR1 and CDR2: MNHEY and SVGAGI. Trimming shortened V by 4 bases and J by 8 bases, and 12 bases separated the two germline ends. The CDR3 totals 12 residues. The DNA of the CDR3 is TGTGCCAGCAGTTCCCTAAGGACCCAGCAGTACTTC. It yields the protein CASSSLRTQQYF.

Ten or more counts support this clonotype. The chain couples TRBV12-3 or TRBV12-4 to TRBJ1-2, with D possibly matching TRBD1 (5 bases). The V gene lost 4 bases and the J gene lost 7 bases, with 7 bases spanning the gap. CDR3 size: 11 residues. CDR3 bases: TGTGCCAGCAGTTACAGGTCTGGCTACACCTTC. This sequence encodes CASSYRSGYTF.

A word on this clonotype: A much bigger clone sits one base away, suggesting this may be a read error. The CDR3, as DNA: TGTGCCAGCAGCCCCGTGGGGACAACCTACACCTTC. Encoded protein: CASSPVGTTYTF. The J gene is TRBJ1-2, the V gene TRBV7-2, with a weak D call TRBD1 (6 bases). There are 12 residues in the CDR3. V lost 5 bases and J 10 bases, leaving 14 bases between the germline ends. The V gene's germline CDR1 is SGHTA and CDR2 FQGNSA.

The chain recombines TRBV2 with TRBJ1-2; unclear D gene. CDR3 length equals 14 residues. CDR1 SNHLY and CDR2 FYNNEI come from the germline V gene. The V end lost 6 bases, the J end lost 4 bases, and 15 bases lay between the germline ends. CDR3 sequence: CASSVEEHPYGYTF. The CDR3 DNA is TGTGCCAGCAGCGTCGAGGAGCACCCCTATGGCTACACCTTC.

CDR3: CASSQPWADTQYF. The CDR3 DNA sequence: TGCGCCAGCAGCCAACCTTGGGCAGATACGCAGTATTTT. The V call is TRBV4-1, the J call TRBJ2-3; no definite D call. Germline CDR1 MGHRA, CDR2 YSYEKL. Trimming left V 2 bases short and J 4 bases short, with 7 bases between. This CDR3 has 13 amino acids.